One T cell receptor beta chain is described in this entry. The entry originates in a study of blood T cell repertoires in COVID-19. The CDR3 covers 14 residues. The germline V gene encodes CDR1 MDHEN and CDR2 SYDVKM. V trimming: 10 bases; J trimming: 10 bases; junction bases outside the gene matches: 12. Source study methods: Amplified reference gene primers provided the basis for estimating nucleated cell counts. Repertoires were generated with immunoSEQ multiplex PCR, while TCRdb's copy carries only in-frame clones and drops some. That table supplies the V and J calls and clone size; D and trimming were determined from the DNA. Among some 240,000 clones, more than 70% were seen once, and the ten largest hold about 13%.

The chain recombines TRBV28 with TRBJ1-4; 10 bases line up with TRBD1. The sample consisted of peripheral blood. The clonotype originates from a human donor in a cohort sampled during active COVID-19. In nucleotides, the CDR3 is TGTGCCACCCGACAGGACAGGGGGATTGGAAAACTGTTTTTT. Translating gives CATRQDRGIGKLFF.